What follows describes a single T cell receptor (beta chain). Its target antigen remains unknown. Per-base qualities were not stored, and no clone one base away is much larger. The CDR3 covers 13 residues, taking in both the cysteine and the phenylalanine. Only the CDR3 region is kept as DNA, spanning 39 bases read in frame from base 1. Trimming takes 5 bases off V and 10 bases off J; junction bases not matched to a gene: 8. One collaborating source in Seattle enrolled patients while the patients were actively infected and followed the patients over time throughout the course of disease. The collaborating institutions used their own protocols to collect whole blood in K2EDTA tubes. For TCRbeta analysis, collaborator samples were shipped as frozen whole blood, as isolated PBMCs, or as DNA extracted from either sample type. This entry is derived from a study of blood T cell repertoires in COVID-19 (dated by TCRdb to 2019 to 2021). Regarding the study in general: Collaborator samples came from the United States, Italy and Spain and covered acute and convalescent phases of COVID-19. Samples came from the ongoing ImmuneRACE study (first 160 participants) plus 1,254 subjects from 6 global collaborators. Subjects who had been exposed to COVID-19, were actively infected with it, or had recovered from it provided the deeply sampled blood TCRbeta repertoires that made up the dataset. Where available, HLA class I and class II types were taken from metadata supplied by the sample provider and were not determined by assay-based typing. Nearly every sample came with metadata listing a de-identified subject ID, COVID-19 status, age in years and sex. A freely available public database, intended as a resource for researchers studying the immune response to SARS-CoV-2, is where the repertoires were released. The material from the prospective study consisted of cDNA or gDNA derived from T cells, B-cell-depleted T cells, or PBMCs.

TCRbeta CDR3 regions were amplified from genomic DNA by means of the immunoSEQ Assay, a bias-controlled multiplex PCR. The published analysis was carried out like this. The number of nucleated cells in each sample was estimated by amplification of reference gene primers within the assay. To quantify the absolute abundance of each unique TCRbeta CDR3 rearrangement, sequence reads were collapsed and filtered. For each sample, productive Simpson clonality was calculated as the square root of Simpson's diversity index across productive rearrangements. What TCRdb holds here is the immuneACCESS table cut down to in-frame rearrangements. Part of the clones is not present; checked against another copy, under half of the missing clones reflect an unresolved V gene, and the others are unexplained. Clone size and V and J calls were adopted from that table, with D and trimming inferred from the DNA. The sample table contains about 130,000 clones; only one count was recorded for approximately 85% of them. Around 3% of the sample rests with the top ten.

Findings and caveats that apply to the study as a whole: The amount of clinical and demographic metadata varied by source and participant and was provided uncurated.

This TCR was sampled from an elderly woman with COVID-19, enrolled during active disease. The sequencing input was peripheral blood. This chain joins TRBV5-3 to TRBJ1-1, and 10 junctional nucleotides match TRBD1. TRBV5-3 is annotated as an ORF whose role is uncertain. The CDR3 region has the sequence CARRNRTGGRAFF. Here is the DNA: TGTGCCAGAAGAAATCGGACAGGGGGTAGAGCTTTCTTT.